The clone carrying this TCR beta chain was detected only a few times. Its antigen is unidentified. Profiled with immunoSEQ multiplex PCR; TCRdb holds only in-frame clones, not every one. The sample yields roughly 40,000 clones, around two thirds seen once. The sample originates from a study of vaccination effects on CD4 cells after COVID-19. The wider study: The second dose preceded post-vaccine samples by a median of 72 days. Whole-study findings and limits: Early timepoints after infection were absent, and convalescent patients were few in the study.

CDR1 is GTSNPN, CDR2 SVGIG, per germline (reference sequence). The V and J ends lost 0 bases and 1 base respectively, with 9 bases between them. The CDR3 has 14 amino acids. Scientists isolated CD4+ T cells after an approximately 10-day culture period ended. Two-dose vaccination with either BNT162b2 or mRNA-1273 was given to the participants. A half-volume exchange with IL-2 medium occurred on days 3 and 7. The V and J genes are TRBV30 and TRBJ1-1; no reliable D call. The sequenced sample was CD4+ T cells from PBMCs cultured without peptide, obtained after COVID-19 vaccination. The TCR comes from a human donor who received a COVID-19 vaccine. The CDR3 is CAWSVNRRNTEAFF. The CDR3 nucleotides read TGTGCCTGGAGTGTGAACAGACGGAACACTGAAGCTTTCTTT.